The 32 T cell receptor beta chains below all came from one sample that was sequenced in a study of blood T cell repertoires in COVID-19. The method was immunoSEQ multiplex PCR; TCRdb's version includes in-frame clones alone and lacks a portion of them. Of 350,000 or so clones listed, roughly 90% were seen once; the top ten hold 3.9%. What was sequenced was peripheral blood. These receptors were obtained from a woman in her sixties with COVID-19, enrolled during active disease.

The chain couples TRBV11-2 to TRBJ1-1; D not resolved. V gave up 1 base and J gave up 1 base, with 7 bases separating them. The CDR3 spans 14 residues. CDR1 and CDR2 from the germline V gene are SGHAT and FQNNGV. The CDR3 DNA is TGTGCCAGCAGCTTAGTAGCGGCGAACACTGAAGCTTTCTTT. It yields the protein CASSLVAANTEAFF.

This rearrangement joins TRBV6-6 to TRBJ2-7; 8 bases fit TRBD1. The CDR3 runs to 15 residues. V was clipped by 2 bases and J by 5 bases; unmatched bases: 8. From germline, CDR1 is MNHNY and CDR2 SVGAGI (reference sequence). The CDR3 sequence: CASSYTGTGGHEQYF. The CDR3 DNA follows: TGTGCCAGCAGTTACACAGGGACAGGTGGGCACGAGCAGTACTTC.

V gene TRBV11-2 combines with J gene TRBJ2-2, with 9 positions matching TRBD2. J lost 5 bases, V lost 0 bases, and 7 bases had no gene match. The germline gives CDR1 SGHAT, CDR2 FQNNGV. The length of the CDR3 is 17 residues. The CDR3 DNA follows: TGTGCCAGCAGCTTAGATAGGCTAGCGGGGTTTACCGGGGAGCTGTTTTTT. Translation: CASSLDRLAGFTGELFF.

The chain has TRBV6-5 and TRBJ2-3; tentatively, D is TRBD1 (6 bases). The length of the CDR3 is 14 residues. Germline CDR1 reads MNHEY; CDR2 reads SVGAGI. Trimming stripped 5 bases from V and 1 base from J, with 10 bases between. The CDR3 here is CASSRRTGTDTQYF. The CDR3 bases are TGTGCCAGCAGTCGACGGACAGGCACAGATACGCAGTATTTT.

This chain links TRBV7-3 with TRBJ1-3, with 7 nucleotides matching TRBD1. This CDR3 has 15 residues. The V gene's germline CDR1 is SGHTA and CDR2 FQGTGA. Trimming cost V 5 bases and J 2 bases; bases outside gene matches: 6. CDR3 sequence (DNA): TGTGCCAGCAGCCTACAGGGGTTGCCTGGAAACACCATATATTTT. Translating gives CASSLQGLPGNTIYF.

V gene TRBV5-1 combines with J gene TRBJ2-3; the D is unclear. Germline-derived CDR1 and CDR2 are SGHRS and YFSETQ. The length of the CDR3 is 13 residues. Trimming left V 0 bases short and J 4 bases short, with 6 bases between. The CDR3 region is CASSLVQPDTQYF. In DNA, the CDR3 is TGCGCCAGCAGCTTGGTACAGCCAGATACGCAGTATTTT.

The chain combines TRBV7-8 with TRBJ2-7, with 8 bases that match TRBD2. With 5 bases clipped from V and 2 bases from J, the junction kept 8 bases outside the gene matches. Looked up from germline, CDR1 is SGHVS and CDR2 is FQNEAQ. CDR3 length: 15 residues. CDR3 sequence reads: CASSPPSGRAYEQYF. The CDR3 nucleotides are TGTGCCAGCAGCCCTCCGTCCGGGAGGGCCTACGAGCAGTACTTC.

This clone occurred once. This chain uses TRBV9 with TRBJ2-3; D is possibly TRBD1 (6 bases). This CDR3 spans 15 amino acids. V dropped 4 bases and J dropped 1 base, with 13 bases sitting between them. Looked up from germline, CDR1 is SGDLS and CDR2 is YYNGEE. The CDR3 region has the DNA TGTGCCAGCAGCCCACAGGGTTTGGGCACAGATACGCAGTATTTT. This encodes CASSPQGLGTDTQYF.

This rearrangement joins TRBV5-1 to TRBJ1-1, with D maybe TRBD1 (6 bases). The germline V gene encodes CDR1 SGHRS and CDR2 YFSETQ. The CDR3 loop spans 11 amino acids. V was clipped by 3 bases and J by 13 bases, with 13 bases between them. CDR3 nucleotides: TGCGCCAGCAGCTCCGGGACAACTGTTTTCTTT. This translates into CASSSGTTVFF.

CDR3 sequence: CASSTGIRGYTF. CDR3 DNA: TGTGCCAGCAGTACAGGGATCAGAGGCTACACCTTC. This sequence joins TRBV6-5 and TRBJ1-2; D is possibly TRBD1 (6 bases). The germline gives CDR1 MNHEY, CDR2 SVGAGI. The CDR3 spans 12 residues. The V end lost 5 bases, the J end lost 8 bases, and 12 bases lay between the germline ends.

J is TRBJ1-2 and V is TRBV5-1, with TRBD1 identical over 7 bases. Germline-derived CDR1 and CDR2 are SGHRS and YFSETQ. The V gene end was trimmed by 2 bases and the J gene end by 4 bases; junction bases not matched to a gene: 8. The CDR3 has 15 amino acids. The CDR3 nucleotides are TGCGCCAGCAGCTTACAGGGGCCCTTAGCCTATGGCTACACCTTC. Amino acid sequence: CASSLQGPLAYGYTF.

The chain is built from TRBV7-6 and TRBJ2-7; TRBD2 aligns across 7 bases. V shed 5 bases, J shed 5 bases, and the junction held 6 bases outside the gene matches. From germline, CDR1 is SGHVS and CDR2 FNYEAQ. The CDR3 length is 13 residues. CDR3 amino acids: CASSPVRGDEQYF. The CDR3, as DNA: TGTGCCAGCAGCCCCGTACGGGGGGACGAGCAGTACTTC.

The rearrangement joins TRBV5-4 to TRBJ2-5; D unresolved. This CDR3 has 14 residues. The germline V and J ends were trimmed by 0 bases and 5 bases, with 11 bases remaining between them. Per the germline V gene, CDR1 is SGHNT and CDR2 is YYREEE (reference sequence). The CDR3 bases are TGTGCCAGCAGCTTGGGCGGCATATTGGAGACCCAGTACTTC. This encodes CASSLGGILETQYF. The full variable domain, completed using reference TRBV5-4 and TRBJ2-5, is ETGVTQSPTHLIKTRGQQVTLRCSSQSGHNTVSWYQQALGQGPQFIFQYYREEENGRGNFPPRFSGLQFPNYSSELNVNALELDDSALYLCASSLGGILETQYFGPGTRLLVL.

The chain employs TRBV4-1 and TRBJ1-5; 11 nucleotides match TRBD1. The CDR3 length is 16 residues. The trim removed 7 bases at V and 7 bases at J, leaving 12 bases unmatched. Germline V gene lookup returns CDR1 MGHRA and CDR2 YSYEKL. The CDR3 sequence: CASKLRDRGDSQPQHF. DNA of the CDR3: TGCGCCAGCAAGCTCCGGGACAGGGGGGATAGCCAGCCCCAGCATTTT.

The chain joins TRBV7-9 to TRBJ1-2; 8 positions agree with TRBD1. The germline V gene has CDR1 SEHNR and CDR2 FQNEAQ (reference sequence). V was pared by 6 bases and J by 5 bases, with 20 bases of the junction left unmatched. This CDR3 has 18 residues. Here the CDR3 reads CASSQPGQEAAKGYGYTF. CDR3 bases: TGTGCCAGCAGTCAACCGGGACAGGAGGCAGCGAAGGGATATGGCTACACCTTC.

The V and J genes are TRBV6-4 and TRBJ1-1, with D possibly being TRBD1 (5 bases). Looked up from germline, CDR1 is MRHNA and CDR2 is SNTAGT. The V end lost 6 bases, the J end lost 1 base, and 12 bases lay between the germline ends. The CDR3 consists of 14 residues. CDR3 region: CASREQDANTEAFF. CDR3 bases: TGTGCCAGCAGAGAACAGGACGCGAACACTGAAGCTTTCTTT.

This rearrangement joins TRBV12-2 to TRBJ1-2; the table names TRBD1, a call not compared with the DNA. TRBV12-2 is recorded as a pseudogene. CDR3 length: 17 residues. CDR3 in DNA: TGTGCAAGTCGCCCCCCTAATAGTAGGACAGGGGTTTATGGCTACACCTTC. This gives the protein CASRPPNSRTGVYGYTF.

The V gene is TRBV5-1, the J gene TRBJ2-3, with D possibly TRBD1 on 7 matching bases. The germline CDR1 and CDR2 sequences are SGHRS and YFSETQ. The CDR3 totals 13 residues. Trimming shortened V by 7 bases and J by 7 bases, and 16 bases separated the two germline ends. This chain's CDR3 is CASSEEGANTQYF. CDR3 bases: TGCGCCAGCTCGGAGGAGGGGGCGAATACGCAGTATTTT.

J is TRBJ1-5 and V is TRBV5-6; 9 nucleotides align to TRBD1. Germline V CDR1 and CDR2: SGHDT, YYEEEE. Losses at the gene ends were 2 bases for V and 9 bases for J; bases not matched to a gene: 12. The CDR3 covers 16 residues. The CDR3 DNA reads as TGTGCCAGCAGCTTAAGATCCGGGACAGGGCTTCGGCCCCAGCATTTT. It encodes CASSLRSGTGLRPQHF.

In nucleotides, the CDR3 is TGTGCCAGCCAAAGAGAAGACAGGGTCCGGGAAAAACTGTTTTTT. Protein sequence: CASQREDRVREKLFF. This chain links TRBV2 with TRBJ1-4; 7 nucleotides agree with TRBD1. Germline trimming cut 8 bases from V and 8 bases from J; bases unmatched to any gene: 14. Germline V gives CDR1 SNHLY, CDR2 FYNNEI. The CDR3 contains 15 residues.

The chain has TRBV3-1 (or the pseudogene TRBV3-2) and TRBJ1-2; weak D call: TRBD1 (5 bases). Trimming cost V 4 bases and J 2 bases, with 20 bases left between them. Looked up from germline, CDR1 is LGHDT and CDR2 is YNNKEL (reference sequence). There are 17 residues in the CDR3. The CDR3: CASSRTMDGRVNYGYTF. As DNA, the CDR3 is TGTGCCAGCAGCCGCACTATGGATGGCAGGGTAAACTATGGCTACACCTTC.

This rearrangement joins TRBV5-4 to TRBJ1-3; tentatively, D is TRBD1 (6 bases). This CDR3 spans 16 amino acids. Germline loops: CDR1 SGHNT, CDR2 YYREEE (reference sequence). The ends were cut back, 4 bases at V and 3 bases at J, with 17 bases in the middle. The CDR3, as DNA: TGTGCCAGCAGCCCAATGGGGGGGGCTGGTGGAAACACCATATATTTT. As protein: CASSPMGGAGGNTIYF.

This clone was found a few times. V is TRBV4-1 and J is TRBJ1-1, with a weak D call TRBD1 (6 bases). The CDR3 runs to 15 residues. Per germline, CDR1 MGHRA and CDR2 YSYEKL. Trimming cost V 2 bases and J 6 bases, with 16 bases left between them. CDR3 in amino acids: CASSQYVQGQAEAFF. As DNA, the CDR3 is TGCGCCAGCAGCCAATATGTCCAGGGGCAAGCTGAAGCTTTCTTT.

This clone has a handful of counts. The chain couples TRBV28 to TRBJ1-1; maybe TRBD1 (6 bases). The CDR3 length is 14 residues. Germline V gene lookup returns CDR1 MDHEN and CDR2 SYDVKM. The V gene lost 7 bases and the J gene lost 7 bases, with 19 bases spanning the gap. CDR3 region: CASTLWGGRDEAFF. The CDR3 bases are TGTGCCAGCACCCTTTGGGGGGGGCGGGATGAAGCTTTCTTT.

J is TRBJ2-2 and V is TRBV7-3; a weak D match, TRBD1 (6 bases). CDR3 length equals 16 residues. Trimming removed 5 bases at V and 0 bases at J, with 13 bases between. CDR1 is SGHTA, CDR2 FQGTGA, per germline. CDR3 loop: CASSVDRRSNTGELFF. CDR3 nucleotides: TGTGCCAGCAGCGTTGACAGGAGATCGAACACCGGGGAGCTGTTTTTT.

The chain joins TRBV10-3 to TRBJ1-2, with D perhaps matching TRBD1 (5 bases). Trimming removed 3 bases at V and 0 bases at J, with 11 bases between. Germline V gives CDR1 ENHRY, CDR2 SYGVKD. The CDR3 is 15 residues long. CDR3: CAISDQGNPNYGYTF. The CDR3 nucleotides are TGTGCCATCAGTGACCAGGGTAACCCTAACTATGGCTACACCTTC.

V and J are TRBV28 and TRBJ1-1; no firm D call. The germline V gene encodes CDR1 MDHEN and CDR2 SYDVKM. V was clipped by 6 bases and J by 2 bases, with 19 bases between them. The CDR3 runs to 16 residues. The chain's CDR3 is CASRLEEQAGNTEAFF. The CDR3 bases are TGTGCCAGCAGACTCGAAGAGCAGGCGGGCAACACTGAAGCTTTCTTT. Complete variable domain (other parts from reference TRBV28 and TRBJ1-1): DVKVTQSSRYLVKRTGEKVFLECVQDMDHENMFWYRQDPGLGLRLIYFSYDVKMKEKGDIPEGYSVSREKKERFSLILESASTNQTSMYLCASRLEEQAGNTEAFFGQGTRLTVV.

The V gene is TRBV10-3, the J gene TRBJ1-4; the D is unclear. In germline, CDR1 is ENHRY, CDR2 SYGVKD. V was cut by 2 bases and J by 5 bases, with 15 bases left in between. This CDR3 has 16 amino acids. The CDR3 bases are TGTGCCATCAGTGAGGTTCTGGGCAGATCGAATGAAAAACTGTTTTTT. Translated: CAISEVLGRSNEKLFF.

The V call is TRBV2, the J call TRBJ1-5; D may be TRBD1 (6 bases). Germline values: CDR1 SNHLY, CDR2 FYNNEI. The CDR3 loop spans 16 amino acids. V was trimmed by 6 bases and J by 0 bases, leaving 15 bases between them. CDR3 nucleotides: TGTGCCAGCAGACCAGGGGAGTCTAATAGCAATCAGCCCCAGCATTTT. Translation: CASRPGESNSNQPQHF.

In DNA form, the CDR3 reads TGTGCCAGCAGCCAAGGGGGTATGGCCGGGACAGGGGAAGGCTACACCTTC. It translates to CASSQGGMAGTGEGYTF. The chain carries TRBV4-2 and TRBJ1-2, with 10 bases lining up with TRBD1. Unmatched junction bases numbered 13, after V lost 1 base and J lost 8 bases. Germline V gene sequence: CDR1 LGHNA, CDR2 YNFKEQ. The CDR3 is 17 amino acids.

This clone was counted between two and nine times. The V and J genes are TRBV5-1 and TRBJ1-4, with D unclear. The V gene lost 1 base and the J gene lost 4 bases, with 11 bases spanning the gap. Germline values: CDR1 SGHRS, CDR2 YFSETQ. The CDR3 is 15 residues long. As DNA, the CDR3 is TGCGCCAGCAGCTTGCCACAGCCTGATAATGAAAAACTGTTTTTT. It is translated as CASSLPQPDNEKLFF.

V usage is TRBV5-1 and J usage is TRBJ2-1, with 8 bases aligning to TRBD2. After removal of 0 bases from V and 4 bases from J, the junction contained 9 bases not matched to a gene. Germline CDR1 SGHRS, CDR2 YFSETQ. The CDR3 is made up of 17 amino acids. This CDR3 reads CASSLVSGGLSYNEQFF. The CDR3, as DNA: TGCGCCAGCAGCTTGGTGAGCGGGGGCTTAAGTTACAATGAGCAGTTCTTC.